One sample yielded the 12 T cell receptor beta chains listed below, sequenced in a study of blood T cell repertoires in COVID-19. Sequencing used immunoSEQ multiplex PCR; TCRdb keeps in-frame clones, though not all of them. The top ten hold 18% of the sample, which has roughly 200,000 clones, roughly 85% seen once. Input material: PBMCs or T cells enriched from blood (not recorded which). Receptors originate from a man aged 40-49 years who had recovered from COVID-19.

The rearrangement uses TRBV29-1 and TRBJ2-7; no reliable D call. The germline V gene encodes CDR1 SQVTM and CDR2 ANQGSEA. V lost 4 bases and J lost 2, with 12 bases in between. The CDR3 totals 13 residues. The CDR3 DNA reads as TGCAGCGTTGTGGGCAGGTTGGCCTACGAGCAGTACTTC. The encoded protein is CSVVGRLAYEQYF.

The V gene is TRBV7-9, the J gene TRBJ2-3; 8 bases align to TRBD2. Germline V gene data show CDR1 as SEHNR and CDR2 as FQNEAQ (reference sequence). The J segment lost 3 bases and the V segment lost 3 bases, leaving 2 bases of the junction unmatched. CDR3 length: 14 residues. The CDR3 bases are TGTGCCAGCAGCTTCGGGACTAGTACAGATACGCAGTATTTT. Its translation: CASSFGTSTDTQYF.

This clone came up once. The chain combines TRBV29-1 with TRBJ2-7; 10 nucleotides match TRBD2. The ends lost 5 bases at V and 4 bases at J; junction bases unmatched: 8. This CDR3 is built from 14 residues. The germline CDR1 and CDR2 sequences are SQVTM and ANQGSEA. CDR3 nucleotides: TGCAGCGTTTTGTCTAGCGGGAGTAGTTACGAGCAGTACTTC. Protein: CSVLSSGSSYEQYF.

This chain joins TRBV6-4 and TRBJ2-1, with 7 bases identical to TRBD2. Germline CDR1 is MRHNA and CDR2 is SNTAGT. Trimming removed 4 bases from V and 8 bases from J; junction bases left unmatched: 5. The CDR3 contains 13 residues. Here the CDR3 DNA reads TGTGCCAGCAGTGTGGGGGGGGAGGATGAGCAGTTCTTC. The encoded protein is CASSVGGEDEQFF.

The CDR3 nucleotides are TGTGCCAGCAGCTTAGCGTCTTCGGGAGGCCCCCCTACCGGGGAGCTGTTTTTT. Protein: CASSLASSGGPPTGELFF. The chain carries TRBV7-9 and TRBJ2-2; TRBD2 matches at 7 bases. V shed 0 bases, J shed 5 bases, and the junction held 12 bases outside the gene matches. CDR1 is SEHNR, CDR2 FQNEAQ, per germline (reference sequence). The CDR3 sequence is 18 residues long.

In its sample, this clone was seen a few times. CDR3: CASSLSREKLFF. The CDR3 bases are TGTGCCAGCAGCCTAAGTCGGGAAAAACTGTTTTTT. This chain links TRBV3-1 (or the pseudogene TRBV3-2) with TRBJ1-4; D is unresolved. CDR3 size: 12 residues. The ends were cut back, 4 bases at V and 8 bases at J, with 8 bases in the middle. Germline CDR1 and CDR2: LGHDT and YNNKEL (reference sequence).

The CDR3 DNA reads TGCGCCAGCAGCCAAGATCTTGCGGGAGACACGCAGTATTTT. Translated, it gives CASSQDLAGDTQYF. The chain combines TRBV4-1 with TRBJ2-3, with TRBD2 matching over 7 bases. The CDR3 extends over 14 amino acids. The junction had 6 bases not matched to a gene; V was cut back by 0 bases and J by 9 bases. CDR1 and CDR2 (germline): MGHRA, YSYEKL.

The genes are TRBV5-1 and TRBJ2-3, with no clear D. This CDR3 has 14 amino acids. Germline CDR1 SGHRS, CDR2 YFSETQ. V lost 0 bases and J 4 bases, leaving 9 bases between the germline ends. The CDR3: CASSLAAASDTQYF. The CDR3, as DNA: TGCGCCAGCAGCTTGGCCGCGGCGTCAGATACGCAGTATTTT.

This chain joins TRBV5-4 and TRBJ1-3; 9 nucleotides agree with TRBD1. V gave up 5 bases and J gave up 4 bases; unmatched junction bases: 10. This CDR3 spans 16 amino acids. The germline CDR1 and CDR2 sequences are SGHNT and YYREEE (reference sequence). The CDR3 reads CASSSGQGKIGNTIYF. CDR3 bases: TGTGCCAGCAGTTCGGGACAGGGCAAAATCGGAAACACCATATATTTT.

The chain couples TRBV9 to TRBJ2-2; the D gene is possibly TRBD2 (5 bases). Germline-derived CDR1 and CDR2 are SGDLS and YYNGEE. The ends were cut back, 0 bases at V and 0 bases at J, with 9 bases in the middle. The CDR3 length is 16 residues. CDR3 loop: CASSVAASPNTGELFF. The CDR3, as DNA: TGTGCCAGCAGCGTAGCTGCTAGCCCGAACACCGGGGAGCTGTTTTTT.

Written as DNA, the CDR3 is TGCGCCAGCAGCCCCGGAGCAAGGGGAACTAATGAAAAACTGTTTTTT. Residues: CASSPGARGTNEKLFF. This chain links TRBV5-1 with TRBJ1-4; a possible D gene is TRBD1 (5 bases). CDR1 SGHRS and CDR2 YFSETQ come from the germline V gene. Trimming shortened V by 4 bases and J by 1 base, and 14 bases separated the two germline ends. The CDR3 has 16 residues. The full variable domain, in which reference TRBV5-1 and TRBJ1-4 provide the parts outside the CDR3, is KAGVTQTPRYLIKTRGQQVTLSCSPISGHRSVSWYQQTPGQGLQFLFEYFSETQRNKGNFPGRFSGRQFSNSRSEMNVSTLELGDSALYLCASSPGARGTNEKLFFGSGTQLSVL.

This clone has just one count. DNA of the CDR3: TGTGCCAGCAGCTCTAAAATAGGGGGATTCCAAGAGACCCAGTACTTC. As protein: CASSSKIGGFQETQYF. The rearrangement uses TRBV7-9 and TRBJ2-5; D perhaps matches TRBD1 (6 bases). The germline gives CDR1 SEHNR, CDR2 FQNEAQ (reference sequence). Trimming pared 4 bases from V and 1 base from J, leaving 16 bases between. The CDR3 spans 16 residues.